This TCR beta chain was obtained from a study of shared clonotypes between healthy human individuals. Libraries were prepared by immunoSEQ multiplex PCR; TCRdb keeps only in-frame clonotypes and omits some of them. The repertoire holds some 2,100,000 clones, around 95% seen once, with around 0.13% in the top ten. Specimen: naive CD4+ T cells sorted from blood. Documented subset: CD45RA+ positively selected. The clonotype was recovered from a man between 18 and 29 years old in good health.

The CDR3 loop is CASSRGPVYNSPLHF. Written as DNA, the CDR3 is TGTGCCAGCTCACGAGGACCGGTATATAATTCACCCCTCCACTTT. This chain uses TRBV18 with TRBJ1-6; D gene ambiguous. Germline V gene lookup returns CDR1 KGHSH and CDR2 LQKENI. CDR3 size: 15 residues. V dropped 4 bases and J dropped 4 bases, with 11 bases sitting between them. Variable domain in full (rest from reference TRBV18 and TRBJ1-6): NAGVMQNPRHLVRRRGQEARLRCSPMKGHSHVYWYRQLPEEGLKFMVYLQKENIIDESGMPKERFSAEFPKEGPSILRIQQVVRGDSAAYFCASSRGPVYNSPLHFGNGTRLTVT.